Below, 3 T cell receptor beta chains from the same sample are listed, as sequenced in a study of blood T cells in healthy people across ages. It was with a sample-barcoded 5' primer and a J-beta primer mix that a second PCR of roughly 6 to 12 cycles was run. TCRdb passed the 5' RACE reads through MiXCR, listing each CDR3 protein once. The table has 1.5 million to 2 million distinct CDR3 sequences, almost 35% seen once; the top ten hold roughly 10%. Sequencing used blood. The receptors were sampled from a woman in her thirties in good health.

This clonotype came up a few times. The chain carries TRBV29-1 and TRBJ2-7; D tentatively reads TRBD1 or TRBD2 (5 bases each). V was trimmed by 6 bases and J by 1 base, leaving 19 bases between them. The CDR3 is 15 residues long. The germline V gene encodes CDR1 SQVTM and CDR2 ANQGSEA. The CDR3 DNA reads TGCAGCGTGGCAGAGTACCGGGACCCTTCCTACGAGCAGTACTTC. It is translated as CSVAEYRDPSYEQYF.

The J gene is TRBJ2-5, the V gene TRBV3-1, with 7 bases aligning to TRBD1. From germline, CDR1 is LGHDT and CDR2 YNNKEL (reference sequence). The CDR3 has 14 amino acids. Losses at the gene ends were 4 bases for V and 7 bases for J; bases not matched to a gene: 9. CDR3 nucleotide sequence: TGTGCCAGCAGCCGAGGACAGGCTTTGATGACCCAGTACTTC. This sequence encodes CASSRGQALMTQYF.

Only a few counts were recorded for this clonotype. The rearrangement uses TRBV2 and TRBJ2-7; 8 bases match TRBD2. Germline V gene sequence: CDR1 SNHLY, CDR2 FYNNEI. CDR3 length equals 15 residues. V lost 6 bases and J lost 1; bases outside the gene matches: 8. Written as DNA, the CDR3 is TGTGCCAGCAGGGCGGGGGGCTTCCTATCCTACGAGCAGTACTTC. Translated: CASRAGGFLSYEQYF.